The clone carrying this T cell receptor beta chain was counted between two and nine times. What it recognizes is unknown. This entry comes from a study of T-cell reconstitution after alpha-beta-depleted transplantation in children. Study conclusions and caveats: Two months or so post-transplant, alpha-beta T cells reportedly derived from several hundred expanded graft clones. Diversity of TCRbeta at day 60 was high in some patients, arising from surviving recipient T cells and thymic progenitors. Once a year had passed after transplant, T-cell counts and diversity came mostly from newly produced T cells.

V lost 4 bases to trimming and J lost 4 bases, with 10 bases between them. The CDR3 consists of 13 residues. The library targeted TCRbeta and was prepared with unique molecular identifiers. TCRdb processed the PCR reads anew with MiXCR; each CDR3 protein has one entry. The table has approximately 350,000 distinct CDR3 sequences, under 20% seen once. The chain is built from TRBV12-3 or TRBV12-4 and TRBJ1-1; no clear D. This sequence was found in a male patient under 10 years old who had a stem cell transplant for acute lymphoblastic leukemia, so the T cells may come from the graft donor. The sample was PBMCs, mostly from graft donor cells, taken 360 days after TCRalphabeta/CD19-depleted stem cell transplant. CDR3 nucleotides: TGTGCCAGCAGTTCCGGGTGGGGCACTGAAGCTTTCTTT. Translating it yields CASSSGWGTEAFF.